This T cell receptor (beta chain) was captured in a study of blood T cell repertoires in COVID-19. The CDR3 length is 14 residues. The germline gives CDR1 LGHDT, CDR2 YNNKEL (reference sequence). V lost 2 bases and J 6 bases, leaving 10 bases between the germline ends. Clones were sequenced by immunoSEQ multiplex PCR, and TCRdb holds only the in-frame ones, with some missing. The data hold approximately 250,000 clones, with 70% to 90% observed a single time. The origin of this receptor is a man between 60 and 75 years old who had recovered from COVID-19. This chain links TRBV3-1 (or the pseudogene TRBV3-2) with TRBJ1-4, with D tentatively TRBD1 (5 bases). Sequences were obtained from peripheral blood. The CDR3 DNA follows: TGTGCCAGCAGCCAACAATGGGGCGATGAAAAACTGTTTTTT. Translated: CASSQQWGDEKLFF.